This T cell receptor (beta chain) was recorded in a study of T cell clonotyping in hematopoietic cell transplantation. Study conclusions and caveats: Recipient TCR diversity dropped after transplant; expanded clonotypes rose from day 30 to 180.

The CDR3 has 16 residues. V lost 6 bases and J lost 8; bases outside the gene matches: 12. Per the germline V gene, CDR1 is SGHRS and CDR2 is YFSETQ. Details on this clone: Antigen unknown.

Samples: about 28 days before transplant, then days 30, 100 and 180 after. The method was immunoSEQ multiplex PCR; TCRdb's version includes in-frame clones alone and lacks a portion of them. The repertoire holds about 1,900 clones, with less than 85% as singletons. This clonotype originated in a male patient aged 50 or older who had an allogeneic stem cell transplant from an unrelated donor, so the T cells may come from the graft donor. Some clones in this sample may be carry-over from other donors' samples. The chain has TRBV5-1 and TRBJ2-4; the match to TRBD1 covers 12 bases. The material sequenced was peripheral blood mononuclear cells, taken 30 days after allogeneic stem cell transplant. CDR3 sequence (DNA): TGCGCCAGCACTATTACCCCGGGACAGGGGGCGGACATTCAGTACTTC. Translation gives CASTITPGQGADIQYF.